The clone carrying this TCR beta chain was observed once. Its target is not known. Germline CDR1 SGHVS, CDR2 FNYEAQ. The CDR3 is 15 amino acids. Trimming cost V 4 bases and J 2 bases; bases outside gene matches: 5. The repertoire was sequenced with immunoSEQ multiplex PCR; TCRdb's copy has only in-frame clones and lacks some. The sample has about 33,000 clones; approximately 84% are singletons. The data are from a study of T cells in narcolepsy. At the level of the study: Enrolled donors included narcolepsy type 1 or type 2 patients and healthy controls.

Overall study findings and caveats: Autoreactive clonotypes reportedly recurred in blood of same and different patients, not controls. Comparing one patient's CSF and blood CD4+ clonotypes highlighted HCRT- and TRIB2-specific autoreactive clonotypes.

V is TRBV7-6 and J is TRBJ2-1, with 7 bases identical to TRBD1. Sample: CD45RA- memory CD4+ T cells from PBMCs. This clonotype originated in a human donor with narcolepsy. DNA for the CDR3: TGTGCCAGCAGCTCCCAAGGGGGCACCTACAATGAGCAGTTCTTC. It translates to CASSSQGGTYNEQFF.